This T cell receptor (beta chain) was captured by sequencing in a study of T cell responses to AZD1222 COVID-19 vaccine. Whole-study findings and limits: All repertoire sampling was performed exclusively after the peak T cell response.

The count of this clone is one. Its antigen is unknown. Clones were read by immunoSEQ multiplex PCR, and TCRdb kept only the in-frame ones, dropping some. The profile covers around 180,000 clones, with 85% to 95% appearing a single time and 1.5% to 2% taken by the ten largest. V dropped 4 bases and J dropped 3 bases, with 16 bases sitting between them. The CDR3 is 15 amino acids. Germline CDR1 and CDR2: SGHRS and YFSETQ. The material sequenced was peripheral blood, taken 28 days after the second AZD1222 dose. The sequence was obtained from an adult who received the AZD1222 COVID-19 vaccine. The chain links TRBV5-1 to TRBJ2-5, with D tentatively TRBD1 (5 bases). The CDR3 DNA reads TGCGCCAGCAGCCCCCGCCCAGGGTGGGAAGAGACCCAGTACTTC. This codes for CASSPRPGWEETQYF.